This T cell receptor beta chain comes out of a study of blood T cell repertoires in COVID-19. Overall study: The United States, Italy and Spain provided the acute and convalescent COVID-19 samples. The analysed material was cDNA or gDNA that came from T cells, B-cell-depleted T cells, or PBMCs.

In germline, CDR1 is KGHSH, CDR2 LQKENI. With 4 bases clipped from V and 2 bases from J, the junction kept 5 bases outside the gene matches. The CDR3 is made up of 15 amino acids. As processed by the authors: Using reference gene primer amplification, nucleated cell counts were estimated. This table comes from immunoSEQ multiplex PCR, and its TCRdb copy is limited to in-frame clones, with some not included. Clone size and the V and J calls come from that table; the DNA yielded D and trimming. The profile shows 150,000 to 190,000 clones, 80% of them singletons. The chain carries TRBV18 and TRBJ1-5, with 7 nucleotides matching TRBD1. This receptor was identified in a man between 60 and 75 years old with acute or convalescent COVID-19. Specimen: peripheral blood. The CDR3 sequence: CASSLTGEGNQPQHF. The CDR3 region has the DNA TGTGCCAGCTCACTCACAGGGGAGGGCAATCAGCCCCAGCATTTT.